This T cell receptor (beta chain) was identified during a study of T cell changes during pregnancy in multiple sclerosis. Per germline, CDR1 MGHDK and CDR2 SYGVNS. The CDR3 is 12 amino acids. Between the trimmed V and J ends, which lost 0 bases and 6 bases, there was a span of 6 bases. Profiled with immunoSEQ multiplex PCR; TCRdb holds only in-frame clones, not every one. The sample yields fewer than 65,000 clones, 75% to 95% seen once. The sequence came from a female donor in good health, enrolled as a control in a pregnancy study. This sample comprised peripheral blood, obtained after pregnancy. The genes are TRBV25-1 and TRBJ2-7; TRBD2 is a possible D gene (6 bases). The CDR3 DNA is TGTGCCAGCAGTGAATACGGGGGCGAGCAGTACTTC. As protein: CASSEYGGEQYF.